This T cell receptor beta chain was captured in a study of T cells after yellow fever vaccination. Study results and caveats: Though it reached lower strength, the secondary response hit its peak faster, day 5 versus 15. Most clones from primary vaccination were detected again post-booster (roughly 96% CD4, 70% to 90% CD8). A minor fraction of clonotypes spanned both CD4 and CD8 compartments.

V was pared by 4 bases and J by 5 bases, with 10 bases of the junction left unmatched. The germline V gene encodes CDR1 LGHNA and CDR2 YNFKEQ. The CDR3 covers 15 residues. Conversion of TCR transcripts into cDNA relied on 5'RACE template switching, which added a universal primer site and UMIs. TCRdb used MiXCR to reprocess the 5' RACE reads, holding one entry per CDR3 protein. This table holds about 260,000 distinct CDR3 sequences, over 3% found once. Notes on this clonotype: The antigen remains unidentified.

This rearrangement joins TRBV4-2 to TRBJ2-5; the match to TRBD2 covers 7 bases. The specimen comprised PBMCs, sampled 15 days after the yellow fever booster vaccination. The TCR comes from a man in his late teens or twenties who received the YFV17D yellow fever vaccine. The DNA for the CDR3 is TGTGCCAGCAGCCCATGGGGGGGGGGTTCGGAGACCCAGTACTTC. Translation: CASSPWGGGSETQYF.